The 2 T cell receptor beta chains presented below share a single source sample, sequenced in a study of cytomegalovirus exposure and HLA in healthy donors. Both 60 Vbeta primers and 13 Jbeta primers went into the PCR. Profiling relied on immunoSEQ multiplex PCR, and the TCRdb table lists in-frame clones only, not all of them. Among 200,000 to 250,000 clones listed, 70% to 80% were seen once. The sample was PBMCs. These TCRs come from a woman aged 25 to 39 in good health and CMV-seronegative.

V and J are TRBV5-8 and TRBJ2-1; 7 bases are shared with TRBD2. V was pared by 4 bases and J by 10 bases, with 8 bases of the junction left unmatched. CDR1 and CDR2 from the germline V gene are SGHTS and YDEGEE. There are 13 residues in the CDR3. In DNA form, the CDR3 reads TGTGCCAGCAGCGTTGGACTAGGGGACGAGCAGTTCTTC. This encodes CASSVGLGDEQFF.

The chain couples TRBV4-1 to TRBJ2-5, with TRBD1 as a possible D gene (5 bases). Germline CDR1 is MGHRA and CDR2 is YSYEKL. Trimming pared 2 bases from V and 3 bases from J, leaving 19 bases between. This CDR3 is built from 17 residues. CDR3 residues: CASSQLGRMEQKETQYF. The CDR3 DNA sequence: TGCGCCAGCAGCCAATTGGGGCGCATGGAACAGAAAGAGACCCAGTACTTC.